Sequencing of this T cell receptor (beta chain) was carried out in a study of T cells in Graves' hyperthyroidism and ophthalmopathy. General study results and limits: A model of 13 V-J pairs discriminated ophthalmopathy from stable hyperthyroidism. Blood also held most thyroid clonotypes expanded beyond 0.001.

Lactation, pregnancy, other autoimmune disease or uncontrolled infection excluded patients. Each diagnosis drew on symptoms, thyroxine, TRAb, thyroid ultrasound and orbital computed tomography findings. This clonotype came up many times. What it binds is unknown. Amplification targeted TCR beta CDR3 regions from RNA transcripts. With the HTBI primer set, the TCR CDR3 went through a first round of RT-PCR. MiXCR, applied by TCRdb to the multiplex PCR reads, yields one record per CDR3 protein. The sample has hundreds of thousands of distinct CDR3 sequences, 16% seen once; the top ten hold 3.5% to 4%. CDR3 length: 14 residues. V shed 7 bases, J shed 5 bases, and the junction held 10 bases outside the gene matches.

What was sequenced was blood. This receptor was identified in a woman in her twenties or thirties with Graves' hyperthyroidism. The chain has TRBV12-3 or TRBV12-4 and TRBJ1-1; the match to TRBD1 covers 7 bases. As DNA, the CDR3 is TGTGCCAGCAACGACAGGGAAGGTGGGACTGAAGCTTTCTTT. As protein: CASNDREGGTEAFF.